What follows are 18 T cell receptor beta chains derived from one specimen sequenced in a study of blood T cells in healthy people across ages (dated by TCRdb to between 2014 and 2016). Libraries were prepared through 5' RACE. TCRdb records Illumina HiSeq 2500 as the sequencer. The second PCR ran for about 6 to 11 cycles and used a J-beta primer mix along with a sample-barcoded 5' primer. TCRdb passed the public sequencing reads through fastp at Q25 and MiXCR, retaining productive beta sequences. Each entry merges the rows of one CDR3 protein and shows their most common DNA and genes. Here the sample has 800,000 to 950,000 distinct CDR3 sequences; around 36% occur a single time. Approximately 13% of the sample is held by the ten biggest clonotypes. The sample comprised blood. The source is a man aged 18 to 29 in good health.

V and J are TRBV29-1 and TRBJ2-3, with D unresolved. The CDR3 is made up of 10 amino acids. The V end was cut by 2 bases, the J end by 5 bases, with 2 bases between. CDR1 is SQVTM and CDR2 is ANQGSEA in the germline V gene. The CDR3: CSVERDTQYF. The CDR3 nucleotides read TGCAGCGTTGAAAGAGATACGCAGTATTTT.

This clonotype was detected only a few times. The rearrangement uses TRBV10-3 and TRBJ2-7; D might be TRBD2 (6 bases). Germline-derived CDR1 and CDR2 are ENHRY and SYGVKD. The CDR3 is 14 amino acids. Trimming shortened V by 2 bases and J by 0 bases, and 8 bases separated the two germline ends. CDR3 sequence: CAISEARDSYEQYF. Written as DNA, the CDR3 is TGTGCCATCAGTGAGGCGCGGGACTCCTACGAGCAGTACTTC.

The chain joins TRBV7-3 to TRBJ2-4; 11 nucleotides match TRBD1. The CDR3 sequence is 15 residues long. V was pared by 0 bases and J by 13 bases, with 8 bases of the junction left unmatched. CDR1 SGHTA and CDR2 FQGTGA come from the germline V gene. The CDR3 nucleotides read TGTGCCAGCAGCTTAACCCAGGACAGGGGGCATGAGCAGTACTTC. It codes for CASSLTQDRGHEQYF. The full variable domain, its missing parts supplied by reference TRBV7-3 and TRBJ2-4, is GAGVSQTPSNKVTEKGKYVELRCDPISGHTALYWYRQSLGQGPEFLIYFQGTGAADDSGLPNDRFFAVRPEGSVSTLKIQRTERGDSAVYLCASSLTQDRGHEQYFGAGTRLSVL.

The chain links TRBV4-1 to TRBJ1-1; D is undetermined. This CDR3 is 14 amino acids long. Germline assignment: CDR1 MGHRA and CDR2 YSYEKL. Trimming took 0 bases from V and 5 from J, leaving 10 bases between them. The CDR3 reads CASSQEKGRTEAFF. CDR3 coding DNA: TGCGCCAGCAGCCAAGAAAAGGGTCGAACTGAAGCTTTCTTT.

This clonotype has a single count. At one boundary the junction diverges from the germline segment, which might be a read error. The chain is built from TRBV4-3 and TRBJ1-2, with unresolved D. Germline V gives CDR1 LGHNA, CDR2 YSLEER. This CDR3 region has 12 residues. Written as DNA, the CDR3 is TGCACCAGCAGCCAAGCGACCGGAGGCTACACCTTC. Translation: CTSSQATGGYTF.

V gene TRBV28 combines with J gene TRBJ2-2; possible D gene TRBD2, 7 bases. Deletions cut 3 bases from V and 3 bases from J, with 14 bases between. This CDR3 has 16 amino acids. Germline assignment: CDR1 MDHEN and CDR2 SYDVKM. The CDR3 loop is CASSLPGGEYTGELFF. The CDR3 nucleotides are TGTGCCAGCAGTTTGCCGGGGGGCGAATACACCGGGGAGCTGTTTTTT.

This clonotype was observed a handful of times. The chain links TRBV2 to TRBJ2-1; TRBD2 agrees at 7 bases. Near its end, the DNA agrees better with TRBJ2-7, so the J call may be wrong. Germline-derived CDR1 and CDR2 are SNHLY and FYNNEI. This CDR3 comprises 17 residues. The CDR3 bases are TGTGCCAGCAGTGAAGCGGTCCGCCCTAGCGGTTACAATGAGCAGTACTTC. Protein: CASSEAVRPSGYNEQYF.

This sequence joins TRBV12-3 or TRBV12-4 and TRBJ2-7, with TRBD2 matching over 8 bases. The CDR3 has 13 amino acids. Trimming cost V 4 bases and J 9 bases; bases outside gene matches: 8. The DNA for the CDR3 is TGTGCCAGCAGTTCAGCGGGGGCGCTGGGGCAGTACTTC. Its translation: CASSSAGALGQYF.

This clonotype appeared many times. This rearrangement joins TRBV6-2 or TRBV6-3 to TRBJ2-5; perhaps TRBD1 as D (6 bases). V was pared by 1 base and J by 5 bases, with 11 bases between. This CDR3 is 14 amino acids long. Germline V gives CDR1 MNHEY, CDR2 SVGEGT. The CDR3 region has the DNA TGTGCCAGCAGTTACTTGGGACACGCGGAGACCCAGTACTTC. Amino acid sequence: CASSYLGHAETQYF.

This clonotype was seen a handful of times. The V and J genes are TRBV12-3 or TRBV12-4 and TRBJ2-4; 10 bases agree with TRBD2. The V segment lost 6 bases and the J segment 13 bases; nucleotides outside the gene matches: 12. The CDR3 runs to 14 residues. In nucleotides, the CDR3 is TGTGCCAGCAGGGTTGCTAGCGGGGGTGGGGAGCAGTACTTC. This translates into CASRVASGGGEQYF.

The chain has TRBV29-1 and TRBJ1-1; D may be TRBD1 (5 bases). The germline V gene encodes CDR1 SQVTM and CDR2 ANQGSEA. Trimming pared 3 bases from V and 1 base from J, leaving 9 bases between. The CDR3 length is 13 residues. CDR3 region: CSVEDTQNTEAFF. As DNA, the CDR3 is TGCAGCGTTGAGGACACTCAGAACACTGAAGCTTTCTTT.

A word on this clonotype: One end of the junction varies from germline; a read error may be responsible. The CDR3 DNA reads as TGTGCCAACAGCGTCCGACTAGCGGGGGAAGATACGCAGTATTTT. Translated, it gives CANSVRLAGEDTQYF. V gene TRBV9 combines with J gene TRBJ2-3; 12 positions agree with TRBD2. The CDR3 runs 15 residues. In germline, CDR1 is SGDLS, CDR2 YYNGEE.

The genes are TRBV6-2 or TRBV6-3 and TRBJ1-1; D unresolved. The CDR3 has 12 amino acids. Germline lookup yields CDR1 MNHEY and CDR2 SVGEGT. V was cut by 7 bases and J by 6 bases, with 12 bases left in between. CDR3 sequence (DNA): TGTGCCAGCACTTCCATCTGGGCTGAAGCTTTCTTT. Protein product: CASTSIWAEAFF.

In this sample, this clonotype turned up many times. The V and J genes are TRBV12-3 or TRBV12-4 and TRBJ2-6, with D perhaps matching TRBD2 (5 bases). This CDR3 is 15 amino acids long. Trimming stripped 2 bases from V and 0 bases from J, with 5 bases between. The CDR3 DNA reads as TGTGCCAGCAGTTTACGGGGCTCTGGGGCCAACGTCCTGACTTTC. Translated, it gives CASSLRGSGANVLTF.

The chain is built from TRBV7-2 and TRBJ2-7, with D possibly called TRBD1 or TRBD2 (6 bases each). CDR1 and CDR2 (germline): SGHTA, FQGNSA. The CDR3 contains 17 residues. Trimming pared 4 bases from V and 1 base from J, leaving 20 bases between. CDR3 in amino acids: CASSSQGGRNHSYEQYF. DNA for the CDR3: TGTGCCAGCAGCTCTCAAGGGGGGCGCAACCATTCCTACGAGCAGTACTTC. Using reference TRBV7-2 and TRBJ2-7 for the parts outside the CDR3, the full variable domain is GAGVSQSPSNKVTEKGKDVELRCDPISGHTALYWYRQSLGQGLEFLIYFQGNSAPDKSGLPSDRFSAERTGGSVSTLTIQRTQQEDSAVYLCASSSQGGRNHSYEQYFGPGTRLTVT.

The chain employs TRBV6-5 and TRBJ2-5, with D possibly TRBD1 on 6 matching bases. The germline CDR1 and CDR2 sequences are MNHEY and SVGAGI. The CDR3 is made up of 17 amino acids. V lost 6 bases to trimming and J lost 11 bases, with 31 bases between them. The CDR3, as DNA: TGTGCCAGCAGATTAATAAGGTGGCAGGGGACCTACAATGAGCAGTACTTC. Translated: CASRLIRWQGTYNEQYF.

The chain couples TRBV16 to TRBJ2-7; D is undetermined. V shed 4 bases and J shed 7 bases, with 20 bases lying between them. Germline lookup yields CDR1 KGHSY and CDR2 FQNENV. The CDR3 length is 15 residues. The CDR3 loop reads CASSRQQVAYNEQYF. Here the CDR3 DNA reads TGTGCCAGCAGCCGCCAGCAGGTGGCCTACAATGAGCAGTACTTC.

The chain couples TRBV25-1 to TRBJ1-6, with D perhaps TRBD1 (6 bases). Germline CDR1 MGHDK, CDR2 SYGVNS. CDR3 length: 18 amino acids. Trimming removed 1 base at V and 0 bases at J, with 13 bases between. CDR3 DNA: TGTGCCAGCAGTGAATCCGGACAGTTCCACTCCTATAATTCACCCCTCCACTTT. As protein: CASSESGQFHSYNSPLHF.